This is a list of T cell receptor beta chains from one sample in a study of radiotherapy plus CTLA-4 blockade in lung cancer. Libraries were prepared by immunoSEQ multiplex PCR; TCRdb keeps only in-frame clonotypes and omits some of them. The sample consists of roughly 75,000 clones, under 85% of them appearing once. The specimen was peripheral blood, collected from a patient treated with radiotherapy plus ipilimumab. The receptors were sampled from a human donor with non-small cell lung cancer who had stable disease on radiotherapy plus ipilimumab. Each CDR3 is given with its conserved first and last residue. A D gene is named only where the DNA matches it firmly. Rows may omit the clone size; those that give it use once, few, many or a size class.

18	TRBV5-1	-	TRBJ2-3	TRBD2	CASSLARTSGMSTDTQYF	TGCGCCAGCAGCTTGGCCCGGACTAGCGGGATGAGCACAGATACGCAGTATTTT
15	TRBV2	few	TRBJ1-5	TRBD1	CASSAGTGRNQPQHF	TGTGCCAGCAGCGCGGGGACAGGTCGCAATCAGCCCCAGCATTTT
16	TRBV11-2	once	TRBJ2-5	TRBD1	CASMAWGTGERETQYF	TGTGCCAGCATGGCTTGGGGGACAGGGGAACGGGAGACCCAGTACTTC
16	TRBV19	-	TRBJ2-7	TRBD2	CASSPYRAGESRTQYF	TGTGCCAGTAGCCCATACCGGGCGGGAGAGTCTCGTACGCAGTACTTC
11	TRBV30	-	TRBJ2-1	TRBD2	CAWSGSGNPFF	TGTGCCTGGAGTGGTAGCGGGAATCCGTTCTTC
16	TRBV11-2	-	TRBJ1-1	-	CASSSEPDPMNTEAFF	TGTGCCAGCAGCTCCGAACCCGACCCGATGAACACTGAAGCTTTCTTT
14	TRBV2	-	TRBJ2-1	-	CASKGVAPYNEQFF	TGTGCCAGCAAAGGGGTAGCACCTTACAATGAGCAGTTCTTC
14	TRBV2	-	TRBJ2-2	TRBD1	CASSRDSSTGELFF	TGTGCCAGCAGCCGGGACAGTTCCACCGGGGAGCTGTTTTTT
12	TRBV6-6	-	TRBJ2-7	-	CASSYGGREQYF	TGTGCCAGCAGTTACGGGGGGCGGGAGCAGTACTTC
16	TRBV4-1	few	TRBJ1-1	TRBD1	CASSRPGTGSDTEAFF	TGCGCCAGCAGCCGACCCGGGACAGGGTCGGACACTGAAGCTTTCTTT
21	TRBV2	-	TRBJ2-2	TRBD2	CASRIAPSGGLAELNTGELFF	TGTGCCAGCAGAATTGCCCCTTCAGGGGGACTAGCGGAACTAAACACCGGGGAGCTGTTTTTT
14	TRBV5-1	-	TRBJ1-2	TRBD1	CASSEDRANYGYTF	TGCGCCAGCAGCGAAGACAGGGCTAACTATGGCTACACCTTC
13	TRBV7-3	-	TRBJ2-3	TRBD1	CASSFRQGDTQYF	TGTGCCAGCAGCTTCAGACAGGGAGATACGCAGTATTTT
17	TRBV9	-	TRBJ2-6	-	CASSVGDASSGANVLTF	TGTGCCAGCAGCGTAGGGGATGCCAGCTCTGGGGCCAACGTCCTGACTTTC